One and the same sample provided the 20 T cell receptor beta chains below, sequenced in a study of blood T cell repertoires in COVID-19 (dated by TCRdb to the early 2020s). The protocol used for the library was the immunoSEQ multiplex PCR assay. What TCRdb holds here is the immuneACCESS table cut down to in-frame rearrangements. Part of the clones is not present; checked against another copy, under half of the missing clones reflect an unresolved V gene, and the others are unexplained. The sample data list more than 250,000 clones, and about nine tenths of these were observed just once. The ten largest clones add up to approximately 1.6% of the sample. The sequencing input was peripheral blood. The receptors stem from a woman in her twenties or thirties with COVID-19, enrolled during active disease.

The chain employs TRBV4-1 and TRBJ2-7; D may be TRBD1 (6 bases). The CDR3 covers 16 residues. Germline CDR1 reads MGHRA; CDR2 reads YSYEKL. The V gene lost 0 bases and the J gene lost 1 base, with 13 bases spanning the gap. The DNA of the CDR3 is TGCGCCAGCAGCCAAGATCGGGTGCAGGGGTCCTACGAGCAGTACTTC. It translates to CASSQDRVQGSYEQYF.

The V and J genes are TRBV5-1 and TRBJ2-1, with TRBD1 identical over 8 bases. CDR3 length: 13 amino acids. V shed 6 bases and J 8 bases; nucleotides not matched to a gene: 7. The V gene's germline CDR1 is SGHRS and CDR2 YFSETQ. The CDR3 sequence: CASKKTGVDEQFF. The DNA for the CDR3 is TGCGCCAGCAAAAAGACAGGGGTGGATGAGCAGTTCTTC. Filled out from reference TRBV5-1 and TRBJ2-1, the complete variable domain reads KAGVTQTPRYLIKTRGQQVTLSCSPISGHRSVSWYQQTPGQGLQFLFEYFSETQRNKGNFPGRFSGRQFSNSRSEMNVSTLELGDSALYLCASKKTGVDEQFFGPGTRLTVL.

V gene TRBV6-1 combines with J gene TRBJ2-7, with 15 positions matching TRBD2. Germline CDR1 reads MNHNS; CDR2 reads SASEGT. The CDR3 runs 17 residues. V gave up 4 bases and J gave up 0 bases; unmatched junction bases: 4. CDR3 amino acids: CASSGPGLAGGSYEQYF. The CDR3 DNA reads as TGTGCCAGCAGTGGACCGGGACTAGCGGGGGGCTCCTACGAGCAGTACTTC.

V usage is TRBV28 and J usage is TRBJ1-5, with no clear D. This CDR3 has 14 residues. Trimming took off 5 bases at V and 3 bases at J, with 11 bases between the two ends. From germline, CDR1 is MDHEN and CDR2 SYDVKM. CDR3 region: CASSINRYNQPQHF. The DNA for the CDR3 is TGTGCCAGCAGTATAAACAGATACAATCAGCCCCAGCATTTT.

The V call is TRBV12-3 or TRBV12-4, the J call TRBJ2-1; D unresolved. The CDR3 is made up of 11 amino acids. The V gene lost 5 bases and the J gene lost 4 bases, with 3 bases spanning the gap. The CDR3 DNA sequence: TGTGCCAGCAGTCAATACAATGAGCAGTTCTTC. Its translation: CASSQYNEQFF.

The chain couples TRBV6-5 to TRBJ1-1; D possibly corresponds to TRBD1 (5 bases). CDR1 is MNHEY, CDR2 SVGAGI, per germline. CDR3 size: 14 residues. V lost 6 bases and J lost 3, with 14 bases in between. CDR3: CASSPGVGHTEAFF. CDR3 nucleotide sequence: TGTGCCAGCAGCCCGGGGGTCGGTCACACTGAAGCTTTCTTT.

This clone was picked up one time. The chain uses TRBV6-5 and TRBJ1-2; 9 bases match TRBD1. In germline, CDR1 is MNHEY, CDR2 SVGAGI. The CDR3 totals 13 residues. Germline trimming cut 5 bases from V and 7 bases from J; bases unmatched to any gene: 5. The chain's CDR3 is CASSQQGAGGYTF. The CDR3 DNA follows: TGTGCCAGCAGTCAACAGGGGGCCGGTGGCTACACCTTC.

V is TRBV4-1 and J is TRBJ1-1; TRBD1 matches at 12 bases. With 2 bases clipped from V and 11 bases from J, the junction kept 6 bases outside the gene matches. Germline V CDR1 and CDR2: MGHRA, YSYEKL. This CDR3 is built from 14 residues. Written as DNA, the CDR3 is TGCGCCAGCAGCCAACTGGGACAGGGGGCGCGGGCTTTCTTT. It is translated as CASSQLGQGARAFF.

The chain is built from TRBV19 and TRBJ1-4; D possibly corresponds to TRBD1 (6 bases). The CDR3 has 16 residues. From germline, CDR1 is LNHDA and CDR2 SQIVND (reference sequence). Trimming shortened V by 4 bases and J by 4 bases, and 16 bases separated the two germline ends. This CDR3 reads CASSTLRGADNEKLFF. DNA for the CDR3: TGTGCCAGTAGTACACTCCGGGGGGCAGATAATGAAAAACTGTTTTTT.

A remark on this clone: Other nucleotide sequences in the sample specify the same CDR3. The rearrangement uses TRBV6-6 and TRBJ1-1; a weak D match, TRBD1 (5 bases). Germline V gene sequence: CDR1 MNHNY, CDR2 SVGAGI (reference sequence). This CDR3 comprises 13 residues. V was trimmed by 4 bases and J by 1 base, leaving 7 bases between them. The CDR3 DNA reads as TGTGCCAGCAGTTTTAGGGGGAACACTGAAGCTTTCTTT. Amino acid sequence: CASSFRGNTEAFF.

The chain has TRBV6-6 and TRBJ2-7; 8 nucleotides line up with TRBD2. V lost 5 bases to trimming and J lost 0 bases; unmatched junction nucleotides: 6. CDR3 length: 15 amino acids. Looked up from germline, CDR1 is MNHNY and CDR2 is SVGAGI (reference sequence). CDR3 protein: CASSHIAGSSYEQYV. The CDR3 bases are TGTGCCAGCAGTCACATAGCGGGGAGCTCCTACGAGCAGTACGTC.

This chain uses TRBV7-3 with TRBJ2-1; the match to TRBD2 covers 9 bases. CDR3 length: 16 amino acids. Trimming at V came to 4 bases and at J to 4 bases, leaving 8 bases not matched to a gene. CDR1 SGHTA and CDR2 FQGTGA come from the germline V gene. CDR3 bases: TGTGCCAGCAGCTCGGAGGGACTAGCTGAGTACAATGAGCAGTTCTTC. Its translation is CASSSEGLAEYNEQFF.

V usage is TRBV24-1 and J usage is TRBJ1-2; D not resolved. From germline, CDR1 is KGHDR and CDR2 SFDVKD. Trimming took 4 bases from V and 8 from J, leaving 16 bases between them. This CDR3 region has 14 residues. The CDR3 DNA reads as TGTGCCACCAGTGACGTGAACGGAGGTTCGGGCTACACCTTC. Amino acids: CATSDVNGGSGYTF.

The rearrangement joins TRBV6-2 or TRBV6-3 to TRBJ2-3; 9 nucleotides match TRBD2. J was trimmed by 4 bases and V by 2 bases; bases with no gene match: 16. CDR3 size: 19 residues. Looked up from germline, CDR1 is MNHEY and CDR2 is SVGEGT. CDR3 nucleotide sequence: TGTGCCAGCAGTTACGTCGTAGAACTAGCGGGTAGCCTGCCAGATACGCAGTATTTT. It yields the protein CASSYVVELAGSLPDTQYF.

J is TRBJ1-6 and V is TRBV2, with a possible D match to TRBD1 (5 bases). V lost 5 bases, J lost 15 bases, and 8 bases lay in between. This CDR3 contains 10 residues. Germline V gene data show CDR1 as SNHLY and CDR2 as FYNNEI. The CDR3 region is CASSRQNLHF. CDR3 DNA: TGTGCCAGCAGTCGACAGAACCTCCACTTT.

This chain connects TRBV6-4 to TRBJ2-7, with D unclear. V was trimmed by 8 bases and J by 1 base, leaving 24 bases between them. CDR1 is MRHNA and CDR2 is SNTAGT in the germline V gene. The CDR3 runs 17 residues. CDR3 coding DNA: TGTGCCAGCCAAGATTCTCGACCCCGTCCGCGGTCCTACGAGCAGTACGTC. As protein: CASQDSRPRPRSYEQYV.

The chain combines TRBV3-1 (or the pseudogene TRBV3-2) with TRBJ2-7; D is perhaps TRBD2 (7 bases). The CDR3 covers 20 residues. Trimming took off 0 bases at V and 5 bases at J, with 29 bases between the two ends. Per the germline V gene, CDR1 is LGHDT and CDR2 is YNNKEL (reference sequence). For the CDR3, the DNA is TGTGCCAGCAGCCAAGACAATCTGAGGGGGGGCCTAGGGTCAGAAGACGAGCAGTACTTC. This encodes CASSQDNLRGGLGSEDEQYF.

This chain links TRBV7-9 with TRBJ1-4, with D perhaps matching TRBD1 (6 bases). CDR1 SEHNR and CDR2 FQNEAQ come from the germline V gene (reference sequence). The CDR3 is made up of 15 amino acids. V shed 3 bases and J shed 7 bases, with 15 bases lying between them. The chain's CDR3 is CASSFGWTALEKLFF. The CDR3 DNA sequence: TGTGCCAGCAGCTTCGGTTGGACAGCTCTTGAAAAACTGTTTTTT.

This clone has more than one count but fewer than ten. V and J are TRBV9 and TRBJ2-2; D call uncertain. The germline V gene encodes CDR1 SGDLS and CDR2 YYNGEE. V was clipped by 4 bases and J by 6 bases, with 10 bases between them. CDR3 length equals 13 residues. Here the CDR3 DNA reads TGTGCCAGCAGCCCCAGTCTCCCCGGGGAGCTGTTTTTT. This gives the protein CASSPSLPGELFF.

In nucleotides, the CDR3 is TGTGCCAGCAGCCCCCAGGGACTGGTGGGGGAGACCCAGTACTTC. The encoded protein is CASSPQGLVGETQYF. The chain joins TRBV7-9 to TRBJ2-5, with D perhaps matching TRBD2 (6 bases). V lost 5 bases and J 5 bases, leaving 18 bases between the germline ends. The CDR3 has 15 residues. The germline V gene encodes CDR1 SEHNR and CDR2 FQNEAQ (reference sequence). Full variable domain (outside the CDR3, taken from reference TRBV7-9 and TRBJ2-5): DTGVSQNPRHKITKRGQNVTFRCDPISEHNRLYWYRQTLGQGPEFLTYFQNEAQLEKSRLLSDRFSAERPKGSFSTLEIQRTEQGDSAMYLCASSPQGLVGETQYFGPGTRLLVL.